These T cell receptor beta chains were read from a single sample in a study of PD-1 blockade in classical Hodgkin lymphoma. TCRdb's table, derived via immunoSEQ multiplex PCR, lists solely in-frame clones and lacks some. The table has some 86,000 clones, approximately 90% seen once. The sample here was peripheral blood mononuclear cells (PBMCs), taken before the fourth cycle of nivolumab. The receptors derive from a human donor with classical Hodgkin lymphoma. CDR3s include the opening cysteine and the closing phenylalanine or tryptophan. The D gene is left open where the match is weak. Only part of the rows carry a size: once, few, many, or a class if the clone is expanded.

d_call: .; v_call: TRBV5-1; j_call: TRBJ1-1; cdr3_length: 15; clone_size: .; cdr3_aa: CASSSRAVESTEAFF; cdr3_nt: TGCGCCAGCAGCTCCCGGGCGGTCGAGAGCACTGAAGCTTTCTTT
d_call: .; v_call: TRBV2; j_call: TRBJ2-7; cdr3_length: 13; clone_size: .; cdr3_aa: CASSEASWYEQYF; cdr3_nt: TGTGCCAGCAGTGAAGCTAGCTGGTACGAGCAGTACTTC
d_call: .; v_call: TRBV27; j_call: TRBJ2-2; cdr3_length: 13; clone_size: .; cdr3_aa: CASSLSKNGELFF; cdr3_nt: TGTGCCAGCAGTTTATCGAAGAACGGGGAGCTGTTTTTT
d_call: .; v_call: TRBV29-1; j_call: TRBJ1-6; cdr3_length: 10; clone_size: .; cdr3_aa: CSVEGSPLHF; cdr3_nt: TGCAGCGTTGAGGGTTCACCCCTCCACTTT
d_call: TRBD1; v_call: TRBV7-9; j_call: TRBJ1-4; cdr3_length: 14; clone_size: .; cdr3_aa: CASSRRQGGEKLFF; cdr3_nt: TGTGCCAGCAGCAGAAGACAGGGTGGAGAAAAACTGTTTTTT
d_call: TRBD1; v_call: TRBV10-3; j_call: TRBJ1-2; cdr3_length: 14; clone_size: .; cdr3_aa: CASSGTGADYGYTF; cdr3_nt: TGTGCCAGCTCCGGGACAGGGGCGGACTATGGCTACACCTTC
d_call: .; v_call: TRBV14; j_call: TRBJ2-5; cdr3_length: 11; clone_size: .; cdr3_aa: CASSQDETQYF; cdr3_nt: TGTGCCAGCAGCCAAGACGAGACCCAGTACTTC
d_call: .; v_call: TRBV5-6; j_call: TRBJ1-5; cdr3_length: 15; clone_size: .; cdr3_aa: CASSLGQYSNQPQHF; cdr3_nt: TGTGCCAGCAGCTTGGGGCAGTATAGCAATCAGCCCCAGCATTTT
d_call: TRBD1; v_call: TRBV2; j_call: TRBJ1-3; cdr3_length: 17; clone_size: .; cdr3_aa: CASRGTGYPSRGNTIYF; cdr3_nt: TGTGCCAGCAGAGGGACAGGATATCCATCCAGGGGAAACACCATATATTTT
d_call: TRBD1; v_call: TRBV30; j_call: TRBJ1-1; cdr3_length: 13; clone_size: .; cdr3_aa: CASRGQLNTEAFF; cdr3_nt: TGTGCCTCCCGGGGACAGCTGAACACTGAAGCTTTCTTT
d_call: .; v_call: TRBV30; j_call: TRBJ1-6; cdr3_length: 14; clone_size: .; cdr3_aa: CAWSRASYNSPLHF; cdr3_nt: TGTGCCTGGAGTAGGGCCTCCTATAATTCACCCCTCCACTTT
d_call: .; v_call: TRBV18; j_call: TRBJ1-3; cdr3_length: 17; clone_size: .; cdr3_aa: CASSPRTEGSSGNTIYF; cdr3_nt: TGTGCCAGCTCACCTAGGACGGAGGGAAGCTCTGGAAACACCATATATTTT
d_call: TRBD1; v_call: TRBV10-3; j_call: TRBJ2-3; cdr3_length: 15; clone_size: .; cdr3_aa: CAISDLQGATDTQYF; cdr3_nt: TGTGCCATCAGTGACCTACAGGGGGCAACAGATACGCAGTATTTT
d_call: TRBD1; v_call: TRBV28; j_call: TRBJ1-1; cdr3_length: 19; clone_size: .; cdr3_aa: CASDGTAHAPGEKNTEAFF; cdr3_nt: TGTGCCAGCGACGGGACAGCTCATGCCCCGGGCGAGAAGAACACTGAAGCTTTCTTT
d_call: .; v_call: TRBV28; j_call: TRBJ1-2; cdr3_length: 13; clone_size: .; cdr3_aa: CASTPRGGYGYTF; cdr3_nt: TGTGCCAGCACCCCCCGGGGGGGTTATGGCTACACCTTC
d_call: TRBD1; v_call: TRBV7-2; j_call: TRBJ1-4; cdr3_length: 14; clone_size: .; cdr3_aa: CASSLTGIREKLFF; cdr3_nt: TGTGCCAGCAGCCTGACAGGGATCAGAGAAAAACTGTTTTTT
d_call: TRBD1; v_call: TRBV5-4; j_call: TRBJ2-1; cdr3_length: 16; clone_size: .; cdr3_aa: CASSSTGAWAYNEQFF; cdr3_nt: TGTGCCAGCAGTTCTACAGGGGCTTGGGCTTACAATGAGCAGTTCTTC
d_call: .; v_call: TRBV7-8; j_call: TRBJ1-1; cdr3_length: 13; clone_size: .; cdr3_aa: CASSGQNRVEAFF; cdr3_nt: TGTGCCAGCAGCGGACAGAACAGGGTTGAAGCTTTCTTT
d_call: TRBD2; v_call: TRBV5-1; j_call: TRBJ2-1; cdr3_length: 14; clone_size: many; cdr3_aa: CASSFSGGDNEQFF; cdr3_nt: TGCGCCAGCAGCTTCAGCGGGGGGGACAATGAGCAGTTCTTC